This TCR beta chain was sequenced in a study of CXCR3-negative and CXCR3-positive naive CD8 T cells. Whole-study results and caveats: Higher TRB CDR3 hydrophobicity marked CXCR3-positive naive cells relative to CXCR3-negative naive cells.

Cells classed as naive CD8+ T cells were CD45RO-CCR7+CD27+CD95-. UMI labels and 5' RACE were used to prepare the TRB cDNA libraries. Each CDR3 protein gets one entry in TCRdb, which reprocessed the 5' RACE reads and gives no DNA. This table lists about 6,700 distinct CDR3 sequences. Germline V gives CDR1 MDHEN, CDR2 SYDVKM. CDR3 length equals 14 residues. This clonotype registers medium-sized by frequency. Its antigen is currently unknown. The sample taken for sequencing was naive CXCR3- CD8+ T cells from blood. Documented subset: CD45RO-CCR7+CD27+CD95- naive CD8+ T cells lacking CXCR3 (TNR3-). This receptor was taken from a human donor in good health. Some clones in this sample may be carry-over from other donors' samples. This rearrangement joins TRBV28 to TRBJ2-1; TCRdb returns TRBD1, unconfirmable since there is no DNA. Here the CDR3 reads CASSFPGHNNEQFF. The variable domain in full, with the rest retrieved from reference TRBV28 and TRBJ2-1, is DVKVTQSSRYLVKRTGEKVFLECVQDMDHENMFWYRQDPGLGLRLIYFSYDVKMKEKGDIPEGYSVSREKKERFSLILESASTNQTSMYLCASSFPGHNNEQFFGPGTRLTVL.